Below are 32 T cell receptor beta chains sequenced from a single sample in a study of regulatory T cells in long-lasting Graves disease. The time point here: newly diagnosed GD, antithyroid drugs for less than 3 months. From PBMCs, RNA was extracted and then used to make the TCR library. According to the study, TCR beta libraries were built with iRepertoire HTBI primers and CDR3-region Arm-PCR. One entry per CDR3 protein results from TCRdb running MiXCR on the multiplex PCR reads. The sample shows some 600,000 distinct CDR3 sequences, roughly a sixth of them seen only once. This sample also belongs to another study, concerning T cells in Graves' hyperthyroidism and ophthalmopathy.

Source: peripheral blood mononuclear cells (PBMCs), taken at new diagnosis, from a patient treated with antithyroid drugs. These TCRs come from a man aged 18 to 30 with Graves disease.

V gene TRBV28 combines with J gene TRBJ1-5, with TRBD1 as a possible D gene (6 bases). V was clipped by 2 bases and J by 16 bases, with 18 bases between them. This CDR3 comprises 13 residues. Per the germline V gene, CDR1 is MDHEN and CDR2 is SYDVKM. The CDR3 sequence is CASSLRGGASSHF. CDR3 DNA sequence: TGTGCCAGCAGTTTAAGGGGGGGGGCCAGCTCCCATTTT.

This clonotype was counted a single time. The chain combines TRBV10-3 with TRBJ2-3; 13 nucleotides agree with TRBD2. Germline V lookup: CDR1 ENHRY, CDR2 SYGVKD. CDR3 length equals 17 residues. The ends lost 8 bases at V and 2 bases at J; junction bases unmatched: 10. The chain's CDR3 is CAIGVTSGGAYTDTQYF. The CDR3 DNA reads TGTGCCATCGGTGTTACTAGCGGGGGGGCTTACACAGATACGCAGTATTTT.

The V gene is TRBV11-2, the J gene TRBJ2-7, with 12 bases aligning to TRBD2. V was clipped by 0 bases and J by 7 bases; unmatched bases: 7. The V gene's germline CDR1 is SGHAT and CDR2 FQNNGV. The CDR3 loop spans 16 amino acids. The CDR3 region has the DNA TGTGCCAGCAGCTTAGAATGGGCTAGCGGGAGGGGTGAGCAGTACTTC. Amino acids: CASSLEWASGRGEQYF.

The V and J genes are TRBV19 and TRBJ2-2; D call uncertain. The CDR3 extends over 12 amino acids. Germline CDR1 and CDR2: LNHDA and SQIVND (reference sequence). V was cut by 1 base and J by 11 bases, with 8 bases left in between. CDR3 residues: CASSIGNVELFF. DNA of the CDR3: TGTGCCAGTAGTATAGGCAACGTAGAGCTGTTTTTT.

In this sample, this clonotype turned up a few times. The gene calls are TRBV7-9 and TRBJ1-4; 8 bases are shared with TRBD1. The CDR3 contains 13 residues. V shed 8 bases and J 3 bases; nucleotides not matched to a gene: 2. CDR1 is SEHNR and CDR2 is FQNEAQ in the germline V gene (reference sequence). The CDR3 DNA reads TGTGCCAGCCAGGGGGCTGCTAATGAAAAACTGTTTTTT. Encoded protein: CASQGAANEKLFF.

The chain recombines TRBV5-1 with TRBJ2-3, with D possibly being TRBD1 (6 bases). CDR3 size: 16 residues. Germline V gives CDR1 SGHRS, CDR2 YFSETQ. The V gene lost 4 bases and the J gene lost 0 bases, with 15 bases spanning the gap. CDR3 nucleotide sequence: TGCGCCAGCAGCCCTGAGGACAGCTGGAGCACAGATACGCAGTATTTT. Translating it yields CASSPEDSWSTDTQYF. The full variable domain, its missing parts supplied by reference TRBV5-1 and TRBJ2-3, is KAGVTQTPRYLIKTRGQQVTLSCSPISGHRSVSWYQQTPGQGLQFLFEYFSETQRNKGNFPGRFSGRQFSNSRSEMNVSTLELGDSALYLCASSPEDSWSTDTQYFGPGTRLTVL.

Ten or more counts support this clonotype. The gene calls are TRBV11-1 and TRBJ2-3; D call uncertain. The V end lost 2 bases, the J end lost 2 bases, and 14 bases lay between the germline ends. This CDR3 is built from 16 residues. Germline lookup yields CDR1 SGHAT and CDR2 FQDESV (reference sequence). The CDR3 protein is CASSLKVGRLTDTQYF. In nucleotides, the CDR3 is TGTGCCAGCAGCTTAAAGGTTGGCAGGCTCACAGATACGCAGTATTTT.

Of note for this clonotype: The junction and the germline gene differ at one end; a read error may be behind it. The rearrangement links TRBV5-1 to TRBJ2-3; 8 bases agree with TRBD2. The germline V gene has CDR1 SGHRS and CDR2 YFSETQ. The CDR3 is 16 amino acids. CDR3 region: CASSARYGGGSDTQYF. The CDR3, as DNA: TGTGCCAGCAGCGCTAGATACGGGGGGGGCTCAGATACGCAGTATTTT.

The rearrangement uses TRBV25-1 and TRBJ1-1; 7 bases match TRBD1. The CDR3 runs 13 residues. The trim removed 6 bases at V and 4 bases at J, leaving 5 bases unmatched. CDR1 and CDR2 (germline): MGHDK, SYGVNS. CDR3 sequence: CASRKTGVTEAFF. The CDR3 nucleotides read TGTGCCAGCAGAAAAACAGGGGTCACTGAAGCTTTCTTT. The full variable domain, its missing parts supplied by reference TRBV25-1 and TRBJ1-1, is EADIYQTPRYLVIGTGKKITLECSQTMGHDKMYWYQQDPGMELHLIHYSYGVNSTEKGDLSSESTVSRIRTEHFPLTLESARPSHTSQYLCASRKTGVTEAFFGQGTRLTVV.

This clonotype was counted at least ten times. The rearrangement uses TRBV20-1 and TRBJ2-7; TRBD2 matches at 7 bases. Germline assignment: CDR1 DFQATT and CDR2 SNEGSKA (reference sequence). After removal of 6 bases from V and 5 bases from J, the junction contained 7 bases not matched to a gene. The length of the CDR3 is 12 residues. The CDR3 region is CSARLAEDEQYF. As DNA, the CDR3 is TGCAGTGCAAGACTAGCCGAGGACGAGCAGTACTTC.

The chain uses TRBV24-1 and TRBJ2-1; 9 nucleotides line up with TRBD1. Germline V gene data show CDR1 as KGHDR and CDR2 as SFDVKD. CDR3 size: 15 residues. With 5 bases clipped from V and 7 bases from J, the junction kept 8 bases outside the gene matches. The CDR3 here is CATSGDRVRGNEQFF. The CDR3 nucleotides read TGTGCCACCAGTGGGGACAGGGTAAGGGGGAATGAGCAGTTCTTC.

This clonotype was observed many times. This chain connects TRBV11-2 to TRBJ2-7, with D maybe TRBD2 (5 bases). The CDR3 has 13 residues. Per germline, CDR1 SGHAT and CDR2 FQNNGV. V was trimmed by 1 base and J by 6 bases, leaving 10 bases between them. The CDR3 is CASSLGVRGEQYF. CDR3 coding DNA: TGTGCCAGCAGCTTAGGGGTCCGGGGCGAGCAGTACTTC.

This clonotype was seen a few times. The CDR3 sequence: CASSNRREVMNTEAFF. The CDR3 DNA follows: TGTGCCAGTAGTAACCGACGGGAGGTCATGAACACTGAAGCTTTCTTT. The chain has TRBV19 and TRBJ1-1, with unresolved D. V dropped 4 bases and J dropped 0 bases, with 15 bases sitting between them. The CDR3 runs 16 residues. The germline V gene encodes CDR1 LNHDA and CDR2 SQIVND (reference sequence).

This clonotype was observed a few times. This chain links TRBV6-1 with TRBJ1-6, with D possibly being TRBD1 (5 bases). Germline CDR1 reads MNHNS; CDR2 reads SASEGT. CDR3 size: 14 residues. V was pared by 4 bases and J by 3 bases, with 7 bases between. The CDR3 spells CASSGRGYNSPLHF. CDR3 in DNA: TGTGCCAGCAGTGGTAGGGGCTATAATTCACCCCTCCACTTT.

The V gene is TRBV27, the J gene TRBJ2-7, with a weak D call TRBD1 (6 bases). The germline gives CDR1 MNHEY, CDR2 SMNVEV (reference sequence). Trimming pared 4 bases from V and 7 bases from J, leaving 14 bases between. CDR3 size: 13 residues. This chain's CDR3 is CASSWGPTGEQYF. CDR3 in DNA: TGTGCCAGCAGTTGGGGGCCCACCGGAGAGCAGTACTTC.

This clonotype has a count of ten or more. J is TRBJ1-4 and V is TRBV3-1; no clear D. Germline V CDR1 and CDR2: LGHDT, YNNKEL (reference sequence). The CDR3 is 14 amino acids. The V and J ends lost 1 base and 8 bases respectively, with 11 bases between them. In nucleotides, the CDR3 is TGTGCCAGCAGCCAAGTTCTGGCAGCCGAAAAACTGTTTTTT. It encodes CASSQVLAAEKLFF.

The sample holds many counts of this clonotype. CDR3 DNA: TGTGCCAGCAGGGAGAGGGACACTGAAGCTTTCTTT. It translates to CASRERDTEAFF. The rearrangement joins TRBV27 to TRBJ1-1; the D is unclear. Germline V gene lookup returns CDR1 MNHEY and CDR2 SMNVEV (reference sequence). Trimming cost V 6 bases and J 3 bases, with 8 bases left between them. This CDR3 comprises 12 residues.

This clonotype occurred a few times. This rearrangement joins TRBV6-2 or TRBV6-3 to TRBJ2-7, with D perhaps being TRBD1 or TRBD2 (5 bases each). CDR1 is MNHEY and CDR2 is SVGEGT in the germline V gene. This CDR3 has 15 residues. V gave up 0 bases and J gave up 2 bases, with 11 bases separating them. The CDR3 DNA reads TGTGCCAGCAGTTACTCTACCGGGACCGCCTACGAGCAGTACTTC. Its protein product is CASSYSTGTAYEQYF.

This clonotype was observed once. The gene calls are TRBV6-2 or TRBV6-3 and TRBJ1-2; 7 bases fit TRBD1. Germline CDR1 reads MNHEY; CDR2 reads SVGEGT. CDR3 length: 16 residues. J was trimmed by 0 bases and V by 6 bases; bases with no gene match: 10. The DNA of the CDR3 is TGTGCCAGCAGGGACCTGAACAGGGGTACTAACTATGGCTACACCTTC. Its protein is CASRDLNRGTNYGYTF.

This chain joins TRBV3-1 and TRBJ1-2, with TRBD1 matching 7 bases. Germline CDR1 and CDR2: LGHDT and YNNKEL (reference sequence). Trimming took 2 bases from V and 4 from J; bases not matched to a gene: 7. This CDR3 has 15 amino acids. The CDR3 coding sequence is TGTGCCAGCAGCCAAAACAGGGGAATCGTCTATGGCTACACCTTC. Encoded protein: CASSQNRGIVYGYTF.

This clonotype was detected ten times or more. V gene TRBV12-3 or TRBV12-4 combines with J gene TRBJ2-1, with TRBD2 matching over 10 bases. With V trimmed by 6 bases and J by 4 bases, 3 bases remained unmatched. The CDR3 spans 14 residues. CDR3 bases: TGTGCCAGCAGGGTTAGCGGGAGGTACAATGAGCAGTTCTTC. Its translation is CASRVSGRYNEQFF.

A few counts support this clonotype. The chain employs TRBV30 and TRBJ2-3, with 12 positions matching TRBD2. Germline CDR1 is GTSNPN and CDR2 is SVGIG (reference sequence). V lost 3 bases and J lost 5; bases outside the gene matches: 6. The length of the CDR3 is 15 residues. The CDR3 DNA follows: TGTGCCTGGAGCAGACTAGCGGGAGCCATAGATACGCAGTATTTT. This gives the protein CAWSRLAGAIDTQYF.

This clonotype was seen a handful of times. The chain combines TRBV12-3 or TRBV12-4 with TRBJ1-5; possible D gene TRBD1, 6 bases. This CDR3 has 14 amino acids. V gave up 3 bases and J gave up 6 bases, with 12 bases separating them. The CDR3, as DNA: TGTGCCAGCAGTTTTACGGGGGGCAGTCAGCCCCAGCATTTT. Its translation is CASSFTGGSQPQHF.

The chain uses TRBV5-1 and TRBJ1-1; perhaps TRBD1 as D (6 bases). The germline V and J ends were trimmed by 0 bases and 3 bases, with 9 bases remaining between them. The CDR3 runs to 14 residues. Germline V lookup: CDR1 SGHRS, CDR2 YFSETQ. CDR3 residues: CASSLDRADTEAFF. The DNA of the CDR3 is TGCGCCAGCAGCTTGGACAGGGCAGACACTGAAGCTTTCTTT.

This clonotype was counted at least ten times. The chain is built from TRBV30 and TRBJ2-1; D remains unclear. From germline, CDR1 is GTSNPN and CDR2 SVGIG (reference sequence). V shed 3 bases and J shed 4 bases, with 13 bases lying between them. This CDR3 region has 14 residues. CDR3: CAWSETGGYNEQFF. Written as DNA, the CDR3 is TGTGCCTGGAGCGAAACCGGCGGTTACAATGAGCAGTTCTTC.

This clonotype was seen ten or more times. The chain combines TRBV27 with TRBJ2-7, with 9 bases fitting TRBD1. Germline V gene data show CDR1 as MNHEY and CDR2 as SMNVEV (reference sequence). With V trimmed by 8 bases and J by 4 bases, 12 bases remained unmatched. The CDR3 loop spans 15 amino acids. CDR3 nucleotides: TGTGCCAGCGGACCGGGGACAGGGCTTCGGTACGAGCAGTACTTC. It specifies CASGPGTGLRYEQYF.

This clonotype turned up a few times. The gene calls are TRBV10-1 and TRBJ2-2, with 8 positions matching TRBD1. The V gene end was trimmed by 3 bases and the J gene end by 5 bases; junction bases not matched to a gene: 8. The CDR3 length is 16 residues. Germline lookup yields CDR1 WNHNN and CDR2 SYGVQD (reference sequence). DNA for the CDR3: TGCGCCAGCAGTGATTCGACAGGGGCTCGAACCGGGGAGCTGTTTTTT. It yields the protein CASSDSTGARTGELFF.

Details on this clonotype: A single base separates this from a much larger clone, so it may be a read error. The chain couples TRBV30 to TRBJ2-7, with D unclear. Per germline, CDR1 GTSNPN and CDR2 SVGIG (reference sequence). This CDR3 region has 13 residues. CDR3 sequence reads: CTFRALGSYEQYF. The CDR3 bases are TGTACCTTCCGGGCCCTCGGATCCTACGAGCAGTACTTC.

Concerning this clonotype itself: Just one base apart from a much larger clone, this may be a read error. J is TRBJ1-2 and V is TRBV30; D is perhaps TRBD1 (5 bases). The germline V gene encodes CDR1 GTSNPN and CDR2 SVGIG (reference sequence). V shed 3 bases and J shed 2 bases, with 7 bases lying between them. The CDR3 is 12 residues long. This chain's CDR3 is CAWSGTNYGYTF. The DNA of the CDR3 is TGTGCCTGGAGCGGGACCAACTATGGCTACACCTTC.

This rearrangement joins TRBV5-1 to TRBJ1-2; 7 nucleotides agree with TRBD1. This CDR3 has 14 amino acids. CDR1 is SGHRS and CDR2 is YFSETQ in the germline V gene. J was trimmed by 4 bases and V by 4 bases; bases with no gene match: 7. In nucleotides, the CDR3 is TGCGCCAGCAGCACCGGGACAGTGGCCTATGGCTACACCTTC. It specifies CASSTGTVAYGYTF.

A few counts support this clonotype. This chain joins TRBV2 and TRBJ2-7; D ambiguous. The CDR3 totals 14 residues. V gave up 10 bases and J gave up 0 bases, with 16 bases separating them. CDR1 and CDR2 (germline): SNHLY, FYNNEI. CDR3 nucleotides: TGTGCCACTAAAAAGGCGGCCCTCTCCTACGAGCAGTACTTC. Amino acids: CATKKAALSYEQYF.

CDR3 DNA: TGTGCCAGCAGCTCCGGGCCCCCCATCTACAATGAGCAGTTCTTC. It translates to CASSSGPPIYNEQFF. The rearrangement links TRBV7-8 to TRBJ2-1; D is unresolved. CDR1 SGHVS and CDR2 FQNEAQ come from the germline V gene. The ends were cut back, 4 bases at V and 3 bases at J, with 13 bases in the middle. The CDR3 length is 15 residues.